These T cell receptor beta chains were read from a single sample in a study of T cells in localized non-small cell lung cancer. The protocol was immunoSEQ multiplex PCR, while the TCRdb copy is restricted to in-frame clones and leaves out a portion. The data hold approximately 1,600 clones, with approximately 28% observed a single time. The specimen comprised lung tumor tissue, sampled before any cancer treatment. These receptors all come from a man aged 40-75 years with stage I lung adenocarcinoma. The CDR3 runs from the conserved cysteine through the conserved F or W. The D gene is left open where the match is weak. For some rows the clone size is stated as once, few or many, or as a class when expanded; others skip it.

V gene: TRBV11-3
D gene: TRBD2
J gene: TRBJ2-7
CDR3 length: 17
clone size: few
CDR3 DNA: TGTGCCAGCAGCCGAACCGGGACTAGCGGGACCCCACGGGAGCAGTACTTC
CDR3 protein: CASSRTGTSGTPREQYF

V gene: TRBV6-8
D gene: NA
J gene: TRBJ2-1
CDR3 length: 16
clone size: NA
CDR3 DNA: TGTGCCACCGGGGGCCTCGGGGGGAGCTCCTACAATGAGCAGTTCTTC
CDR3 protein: CATGGLGGSSYNEQFF

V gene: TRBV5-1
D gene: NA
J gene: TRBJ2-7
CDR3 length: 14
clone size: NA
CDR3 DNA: TGCGCCAGCAGCTTGGGCCCGGGCGGGGACGAGCAGTACTTC
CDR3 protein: CASSLGPGGDEQYF

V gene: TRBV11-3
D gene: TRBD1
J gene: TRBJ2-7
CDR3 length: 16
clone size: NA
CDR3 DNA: TGTGCCAGCAGCCGGACCGGGACAGGGTTATCCTACGAGCAGTACTTC
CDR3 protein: CASSRTGTGLSYEQYF

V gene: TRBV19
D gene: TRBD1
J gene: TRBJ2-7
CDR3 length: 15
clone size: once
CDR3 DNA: TGTGCCAGTAGTAGGAGGGGACAGGGTTTGAACGAGCAGTACTTC
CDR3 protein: CASSRRGQGLNEQYF

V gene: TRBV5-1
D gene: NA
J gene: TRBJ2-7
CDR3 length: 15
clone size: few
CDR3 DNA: TGCGCCAGCAGCTTAGAGAGCGGAATGCCCTACGAGCAGTACTTC
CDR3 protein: CASSLESGMPYEQYF

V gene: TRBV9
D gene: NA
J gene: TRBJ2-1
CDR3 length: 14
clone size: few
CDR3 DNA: TGTGCCAGCAGCGTACTCGGGGGAGGATATGAGCAGTTCTTC
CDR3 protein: CASSVLGGGYEQFF

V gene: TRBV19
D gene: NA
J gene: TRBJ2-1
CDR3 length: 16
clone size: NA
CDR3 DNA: TGTGCCAGTAGTACCCCGACGGGAGCAACCTACAATGAGCAGTTCTTC
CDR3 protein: CASSTPTGATYNEQFF

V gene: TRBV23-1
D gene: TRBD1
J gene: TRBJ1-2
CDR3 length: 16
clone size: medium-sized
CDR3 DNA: TGCGCCAGCAGCCAAGATACAGGGGGGTCTTGGAGGGGCTACACCTTC
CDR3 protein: CASSQDTGGSWRGYTF

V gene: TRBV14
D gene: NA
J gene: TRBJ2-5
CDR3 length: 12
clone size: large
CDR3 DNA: TGTGCCAGCAGCCAACCACTGGAGACCCAGTACTTC
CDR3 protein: CASSQPLETQYF

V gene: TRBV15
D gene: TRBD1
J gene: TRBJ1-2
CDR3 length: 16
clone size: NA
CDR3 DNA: TGTGCCACCAGCAGACCGACAGGGGGAGGATCCTATGGCTACACCTTC
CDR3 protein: CATSRPTGGGSYGYTF

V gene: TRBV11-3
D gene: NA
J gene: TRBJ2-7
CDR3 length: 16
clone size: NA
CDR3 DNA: TGTGCCAGCAGCTTAGAGGGTGGCCGGGGAAGAAACGAGCAGTACTTC
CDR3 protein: CASSLEGGRGRNEQYF

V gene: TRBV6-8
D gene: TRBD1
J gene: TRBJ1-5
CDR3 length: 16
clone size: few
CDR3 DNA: TGTGCCAGCAGTCTCAGGACAGGGGCTAGCAATCAGCCCCAGCATTTT
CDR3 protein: CASSLRTGASNQPQHF

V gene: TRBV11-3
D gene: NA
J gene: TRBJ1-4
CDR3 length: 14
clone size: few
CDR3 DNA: TGTGCCAGCAGCCCGTGGGTAACTAATGAAAAACTGTTTTTT
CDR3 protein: CASSPWVTNEKLFF

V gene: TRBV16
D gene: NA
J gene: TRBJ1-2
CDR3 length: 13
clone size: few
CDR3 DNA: TGTGCCAGCAGCCAATCTTCAGGTTCTGGCTACACCTTC
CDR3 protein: CASSQSSGSGYTF

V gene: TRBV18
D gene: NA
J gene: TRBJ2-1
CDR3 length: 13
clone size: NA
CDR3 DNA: TGTGCCAGCTCACCAAACAGCAACAATGAGCAGTTCTTC
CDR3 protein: CASSPNSNNEQFF

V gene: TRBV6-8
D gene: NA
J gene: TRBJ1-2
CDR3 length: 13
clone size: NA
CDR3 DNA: TGTGCCAGCAGTACCTATACAGGGTTCGGCTACACCTTC
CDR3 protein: CASSTYTGFGYTF

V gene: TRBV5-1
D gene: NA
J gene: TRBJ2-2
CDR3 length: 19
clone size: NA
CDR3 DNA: TGCGCCAGCAGAGGGGGAGTTTTGCCTAGCGGCCCCAACACCGGGGAGCTGTTTTTT
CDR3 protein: CASRGGVLPSGPNTGELFF

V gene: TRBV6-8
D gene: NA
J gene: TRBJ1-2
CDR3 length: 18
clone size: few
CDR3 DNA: TGTGCCAGCAGTTACCTCCCTTCGAACCTAGGGCAGGGAGGAGGCTACACCTTC
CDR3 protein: CASSYLPSNLGQGGGYTF

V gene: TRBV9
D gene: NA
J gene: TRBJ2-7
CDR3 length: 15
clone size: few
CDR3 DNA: TGTGCCAGCAGCCCAGGCTTGGGGCTTTCCTACGAGCAGTACTTC
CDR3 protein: CASSPGLGLSYEQYF

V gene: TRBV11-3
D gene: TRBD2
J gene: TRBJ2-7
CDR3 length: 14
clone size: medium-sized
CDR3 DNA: TGTGCCAGCAGCGAACTAGCGGGACCGGGGGAGCAGTACTTC
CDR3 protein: CASSELAGPGEQYF

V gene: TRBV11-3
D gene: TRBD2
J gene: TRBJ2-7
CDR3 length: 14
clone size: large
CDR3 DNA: TGTGCCAGCAGCTTTTTAACGGGAGGGAACGAGCAGTACTTC
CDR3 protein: CASSFLTGGNEQYF

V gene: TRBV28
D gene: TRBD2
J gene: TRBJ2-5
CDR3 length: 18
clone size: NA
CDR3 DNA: TGTGCCAGCAGTTTGGTGTATATGGCGGGAGGGAGGTCGGAGACCCAGTACTTC
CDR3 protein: CASSLVYMAGGRSETQYF

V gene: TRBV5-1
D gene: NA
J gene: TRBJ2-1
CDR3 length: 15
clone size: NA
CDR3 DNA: TGCGCCAGCAGCCTGGGGTCCGGGTCCTACAATGAGCAGTTCTTC
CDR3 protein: CASSLGSGSYNEQFF

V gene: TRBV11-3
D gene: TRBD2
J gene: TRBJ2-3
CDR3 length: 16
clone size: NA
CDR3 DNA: TGTGCCAGCAGCTTGGAACTAGCGGGAGGGAGGGATACGCAGTATTTT
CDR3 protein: CASSLELAGGRDTQYF

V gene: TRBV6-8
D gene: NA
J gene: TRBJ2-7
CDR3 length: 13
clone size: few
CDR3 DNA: TGTGCCAGCAGGCCTACCGGGAGCTACGAGCAGTACTTC
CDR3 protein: CASRPTGSYEQYF

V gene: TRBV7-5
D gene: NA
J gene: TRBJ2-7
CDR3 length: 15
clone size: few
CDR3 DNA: TGTGCCAGCACCACCCTCCCGGAATGGGAGTACGAGCAGTACTTC
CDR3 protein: CASTTLPEWEYEQYF

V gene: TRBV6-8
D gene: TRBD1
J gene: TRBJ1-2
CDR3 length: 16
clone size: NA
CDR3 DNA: TGTGCCAGCAGTGCCCTGGGAAGGGGGCGAAAGTATGGCTACACCTTC
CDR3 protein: CASSALGRGRKYGYTF

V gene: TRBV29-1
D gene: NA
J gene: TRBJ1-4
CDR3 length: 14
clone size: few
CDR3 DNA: TGCAGCGTTGAAGATCTGCGGTTAGGGGAAAAACTGTTTTTT
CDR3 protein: CSVEDLRLGEKLFF

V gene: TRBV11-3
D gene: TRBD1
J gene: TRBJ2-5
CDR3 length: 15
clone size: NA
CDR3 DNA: TGTGCCAGCAGCTTGTCCCGCAGGGGGAAAGAGACCCAGTACTTC
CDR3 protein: CASSLSRRGKETQYF

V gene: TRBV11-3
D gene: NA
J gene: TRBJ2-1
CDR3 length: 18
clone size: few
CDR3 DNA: TGTGCCAGCAGCTTAGGACCACCCGGGCTGGGCTCCTACAATGAGCAGTTCTTC
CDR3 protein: CASSLGPPGLGSYNEQFF

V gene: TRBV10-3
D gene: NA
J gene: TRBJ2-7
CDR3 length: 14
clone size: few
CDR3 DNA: TGTGCCATCAGTGAGTCCGGGGGCGCTGGCGAGCAGTACTTC
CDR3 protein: CAISESGGAGEQYF

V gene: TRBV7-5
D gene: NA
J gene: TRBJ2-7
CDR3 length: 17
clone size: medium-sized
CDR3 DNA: TGTGCCAGCAGCTTAGTCGGGGCAGGGGTCGGCTCCTACGAGCAGTACTTC
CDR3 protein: CASSLVGAGVGSYEQYF

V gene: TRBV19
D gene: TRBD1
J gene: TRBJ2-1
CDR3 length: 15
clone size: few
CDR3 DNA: TGTGCCACCGAAAACAGGGGGAGGTCCTACAATGAGCAGTTCTTC
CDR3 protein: CATENRGRSYNEQFF

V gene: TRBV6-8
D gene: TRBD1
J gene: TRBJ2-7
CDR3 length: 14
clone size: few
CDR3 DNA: TGTGCCAGCAGTCAGGACAGGGGCGGTTACGAGCAGTACTTC
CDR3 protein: CASSQDRGGYEQYF

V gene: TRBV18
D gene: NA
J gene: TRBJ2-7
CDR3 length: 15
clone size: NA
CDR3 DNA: TGTGCCAGCTCCGGAGCCGGGGAAGGTTTCTACGAGCAGTACTTC
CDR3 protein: CASSGAGEGFYEQYF

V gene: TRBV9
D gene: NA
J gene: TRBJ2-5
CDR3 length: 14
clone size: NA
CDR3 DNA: TGTGCCAGCACGATAGGACTCCTTCGGGAGACCCAGTACTTC
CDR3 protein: CASTIGLLRETQYF

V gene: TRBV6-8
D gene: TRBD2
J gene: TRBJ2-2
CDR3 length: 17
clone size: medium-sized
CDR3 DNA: TGTGCCAGCAGTTACGATCCAGGGACTAGCAGCACCGGGGAGCTGTTTTTT
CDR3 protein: CASSYDPGTSSTGELFF

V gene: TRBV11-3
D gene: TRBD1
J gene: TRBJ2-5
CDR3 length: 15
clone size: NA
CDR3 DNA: TGTGCCAGCAGCCCCCGGACAGGGATAGGAGAGACCCAGTACTTC
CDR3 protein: CASSPRTGIGETQYF

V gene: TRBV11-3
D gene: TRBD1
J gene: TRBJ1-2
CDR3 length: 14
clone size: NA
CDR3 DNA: TGTGCCAGCAGCGTGCAACAGGGGGGCTATGGCTACACCTTC
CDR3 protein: CASSVQQGGYGYTF

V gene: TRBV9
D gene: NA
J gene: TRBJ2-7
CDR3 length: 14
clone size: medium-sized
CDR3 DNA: TGTGCCAGCAGTGTTGGGGGGCCAACCTACGAGCAGTACTTC
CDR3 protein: CASSVGGPTYEQYF

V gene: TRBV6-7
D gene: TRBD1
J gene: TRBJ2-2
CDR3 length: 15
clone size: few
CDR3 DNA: TGTGCCAGCAGCGATCGACAGGGGGGAGCCGGGGAGCTGTTTTTT
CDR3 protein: CASSDRQGGAGELFF

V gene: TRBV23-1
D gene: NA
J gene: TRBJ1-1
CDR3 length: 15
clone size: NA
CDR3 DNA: TGCGCCAGCAGCCAAGATACCGGACTGTTCACTGAAGCTTTCTTT
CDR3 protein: CASSQDTGLFTEAFF